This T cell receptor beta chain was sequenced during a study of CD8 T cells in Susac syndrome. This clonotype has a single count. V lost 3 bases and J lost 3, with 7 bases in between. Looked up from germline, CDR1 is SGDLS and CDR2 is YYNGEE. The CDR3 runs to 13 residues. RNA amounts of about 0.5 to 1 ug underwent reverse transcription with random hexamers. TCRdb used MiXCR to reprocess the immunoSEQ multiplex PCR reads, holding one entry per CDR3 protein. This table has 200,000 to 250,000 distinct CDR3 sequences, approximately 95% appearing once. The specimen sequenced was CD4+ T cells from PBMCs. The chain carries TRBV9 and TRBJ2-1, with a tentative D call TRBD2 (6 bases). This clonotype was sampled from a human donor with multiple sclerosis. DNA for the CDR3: TGTGCCAGCAGCGGGGGACTCTACAATGAGCAGTTCTTC. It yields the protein CASSGGLYNEQFF.